Each of the 19 T cell receptor beta chains below was sequenced from the same sample in a study of PD-1 blockade in classical Hodgkin lymphoma (TCRdb year 2020). Libraries came from the immunoSEQ multiplex PCR assay. This immuneACCESS table, as held by TCRdb, lists in-frame sequences with V and J called but not all clones. Of the missing ones, under half trace to an unresolved V gene in checked studies; the others have no known cause. The sample profile shows approximately 25,000 clones; more than 60% of them were found once. The ten top clones hold roughly 7.3% of the sample. Read against the paper, the sample's time point label means: cycle 2 day 1 (C2D1) of nivolumab. All trial patients had relapsed after autologous stem cell transplantation, with cohorts A, B and C differing in prior brentuximab vedotin exposure. The sequencing used peripheral blood mononuclear cells (PBMCs), collected before the second cycle of nivolumab. Receptor source: a human donor with classical Hodgkin lymphoma.

The chain is built from TRBV11-3 and TRBJ2-5, with D perhaps given as TRBD1 or TRBD2 (5 bases each). This CDR3 is 16 amino acids long. Trimming stripped 0 bases from V and 4 bases from J, with 15 bases between. Germline values: CDR1 SGHNT, CDR2 YENEEA. Here the CDR3 reads CASSLDGTQGRETQYF. The CDR3 nucleotides read TGTGCCAGCAGCTTAGATGGGACCCAGGGAAGAGAGACCCAGTACTTC.

The rearrangement joins TRBV11-3 to TRBJ2-1; D uncertain. CDR3 length: 13 amino acids. Trimming removed 5 bases at V and 2 bases at J, with 7 bases between. CDR1 and CDR2 (germline): SGHNT, YENEEA. The CDR3 sequence: CASSRGTYNEQFF. In nucleotides, the CDR3 is TGTGCCAGCAGCCGAGGAACCTACAATGAGCAGTTCTTC.

This rearrangement joins TRBV6-1 to TRBJ1-1; D perhaps matches TRBD1 (5 bases). This CDR3 comprises 12 residues. CDR1 is MNHNS and CDR2 is SASEGT in the germline V gene. V shed 5 bases and J shed 8 bases, with 12 bases lying between them. CDR3 sequence reads: CASSIWGPEAFF. The CDR3 DNA sequence: TGTGCCAGCAGTATATGGGGACCGGAAGCTTTCTTT.

This chain uses TRBV19 with TRBJ1-2; 10 bases map to TRBD1. The V gene's germline CDR1 is LNHDA and CDR2 SQIVND (reference sequence). This CDR3 has 14 amino acids. With 5 bases clipped from V and 4 bases from J, the junction kept 4 bases outside the gene matches. CDR3 DNA sequence: TGTGCCAGTAGTCCCGGACAGGGGGGCTATGGCTACACCTTC. Amino acid sequence: CASSPGQGGYGYTF.

The J gene is TRBJ2-1, the V gene TRBV29-1; D might be TRBD1 or TRBD2, each matching 5 bases. CDR3 size: 16 residues. V lost 6 bases to trimming and J lost 4 bases, with 22 bases between them. Germline V gives CDR1 SQVTM, CDR2 ANQGSEA. The CDR3 bases are TGCAGCGTCACCGGGCTAGCCGGGACGATGTACAATGAGCAGTTCTTC. Residues: CSVTGLAGTMYNEQFF.

The chain combines TRBV27 with TRBJ2-1; TRBD1 aligns across 8 bases. Trimming at V came to 3 bases and at J to 7 bases, leaving 8 bases not matched to a gene. CDR1 MNHEY and CDR2 SMNVEV come from the germline V gene (reference sequence). The CDR3 consists of 15 residues. The DNA of the CDR3 is TGTGCCAGCAGTTTTGTACAGGGGGTGGGTAATGAGCAGTTCTTC. It codes for CASSFVQGVGNEQFF.

This sequence joins TRBV5-4 and TRBJ2-2; perhaps TRBD1 as D (5 bases). With 4 bases removed from V and 2 bases from J, the gap between germline ends came to 12 bases. CDR3 size: 15 residues. Germline loops: CDR1 SGHNT, CDR2 YYREEE (reference sequence). CDR3 in amino acids: CASSPQAGNTGELFF. The CDR3 nucleotides are TGTGCCAGCAGCCCACAGGCAGGCAACACCGGGGAGCTGTTTTTT.

V is TRBV19 and J is TRBJ1-5; TRBD1 aligns across 8 bases. Unmatched junction bases numbered 14, after V lost 6 bases and J lost 7 bases. CDR3 size: 16 residues. In germline, CDR1 is LNHDA, CDR2 SQIVND (reference sequence). The CDR3 is CASRRQGWATGQPQHF. The CDR3 DNA is TGTGCCAGTAGGAGACAGGGGTGGGCTACTGGACAGCCCCAGCATTTT.

The J gene is TRBJ2-3, the V gene TRBV7-6; D uncertain. Looked up from germline, CDR1 is SGHVS and CDR2 is FNYEAQ. CDR3 length equals 15 residues. V was trimmed by 5 bases and J by 4 bases, leaving 16 bases between them. As DNA, the CDR3 is TGTGCCAGCAGCCACAACAGTCATCGGGCAGATACGCAGTATTTT. This translates into CASSHNSHRADTQYF. The full variable domain, completed using reference TRBV7-6 and TRBJ2-3, is GAGVSQSPRYKVTKRGQDVALRCDPISGHVSLYWYRQALGQGPEFLTYFNYEAQQDKSGLPNDRFSAERPEGSISTLTIQRTEQRDSAMYRCASSHNSHRADTQYFGPGTRLTVL.

The V gene is TRBV5-1, the J gene TRBJ2-3; no clear D. Germline lookup yields CDR1 SGHRS and CDR2 YFSETQ. V dropped 4 bases and J dropped 7 bases, with 4 bases sitting between them. The CDR3 is 10 amino acids. This CDR3 is CASSSNTQYF. DNA of the CDR3: TGCGCCAGCAGCAGTAATACGCAGTATTTT.

The chain carries TRBV19 and TRBJ2-5; 10 bases agree with TRBD1. V lost 4 bases, J lost 5 bases, and 7 bases stayed unmatched. CDR1 LNHDA and CDR2 SQIVND come from the germline V gene (reference sequence). The CDR3 runs to 15 residues. The CDR3 loop is CASSTPGTGVETQYF. The CDR3, as DNA: TGTGCCAGTAGTACCCCCGGGACAGGGGTGGAGACCCAGTACTTC.

The chain uses TRBV6-1 and TRBJ1-4; maybe TRBD1 (5 bases). The CDR3 consists of 14 residues. Per germline, CDR1 MNHNS and CDR2 SASEGT. V was shortened by 8 bases and J by 7 bases, with 17 bases between the two germline ends. CDR3: CASRVDPGGEKLFF. CDR3 DNA sequence: TGTGCCAGCCGGGTAGACCCTGGGGGTGAAAAACTGTTTTTT.

This chain connects TRBV28 to TRBJ1-2; no reliable D call. The V and J ends lost 6 bases and 8 bases respectively, with 19 bases between them. The germline V gene has CDR1 MDHEN and CDR2 SYDVKM. This CDR3 has 14 amino acids. CDR3 in amino acids: CASSSEYEGGGYTF. In DNA form, the CDR3 reads TGTGCCAGCAGCTCCGAGTATGAGGGAGGCGGCTACACCTTC.

The chain links TRBV27 to TRBJ2-5, with a weak D call TRBD2 (6 bases). The CDR3 consists of 14 residues. With 3 bases removed from V and 2 bases from J, the gap between germline ends came to 10 bases. Germline CDR1 reads MNHEY; CDR2 reads SMNVEV (reference sequence). For the CDR3, the DNA is TGTGCCAGCAGTTTCGGGGCGGGGCAAGAGACCCAGTACTTC. Translation gives CASSFGAGQETQYF.

This clone turned up a few times. The chain links TRBV4-1 to TRBJ2-1; D is unresolved. Germline V gives CDR1 MGHRA, CDR2 YSYEKL. Between the trimmed V and J ends, which lost 2 bases and 8 bases, there was a span of 4 bases. The CDR3 extends over 11 amino acids. In DNA, the CDR3 is TGCGCCAGCAGCCAAAATTATGAGCAGTTCTTC. Encoded protein: CASSQNYEQFF.

The rearrangement links TRBV28 to TRBJ1-5, with a weak D call TRBD1 (6 bases). CDR1 and CDR2 from the germline V gene are MDHEN and SYDVKM. The CDR3 spans 14 residues. Trimming stripped 10 bases from V and 0 bases from J, with 13 bases between. DNA for the CDR3: TGTGCCACCAAGGACAGCTATAGCAATCAGCCCCAGCATTTT. Its translation: CATKDSYSNQPQHF.

The chain employs TRBV14 and TRBJ2-1, with D perhaps assigned TRBD1 or TRBD2 (6 bases each). With 1 base removed from V and 6 bases from J, the gap between germline ends came to 13 bases. CDR3 length: 15 residues. The germline CDR1 and CDR2 sequences are SGHDN and FVKESK. The CDR3 protein is CASSQAGGRGNEQFF. CDR3 bases: TGTGCCAGCAGCCAAGCCGGGGGCAGGGGCAATGAGCAGTTCTTC.

The sample holds a few counts of this clone. This chain links TRBV18 with TRBJ2-3; D not resolved. There are 12 residues in the CDR3. Trimming removed 2 bases at V and 4 bases at J, with 4 bases between. Germline V gene sequence: CDR1 KGHSH, CDR2 LQKENI. The CDR3 DNA reads as TGTGCCAGCTCACCAAGCGCAGATACGCAGTATTTT. It yields the protein CASSPSADTQYF.

The DNA of the CDR3 is TGTGCTAGTGGTGGGGCGGGACAGGGGCGGTATACGCAGTATTTT. As protein: CASGGAGQGRYTQYF. This chain links TRBV12-5 with TRBJ2-3; TRBD1 agrees at 10 bases. The CDR3 sequence is 15 residues long. J lost 7 bases, V lost 5 bases, and 9 bases had no gene match. The V gene's germline CDR1 is LGHNT and CDR2 FRNRAP.